This T cell receptor (beta chain) was identified in a study of CD8+ T cells in alopecia areata. Sequencing relied on a cDNA template that was reverse transcribed from extracted RNA. Sequencing used immunoSEQ multiplex PCR; TCRdb keeps in-frame clones, though not all of them. The table records 150,000 to 200,000 clones, about 65% of them present only once. Trimming cost V 6 bases and J 0 bases, with 11 bases left between them. The germline gives CDR1 SQVTM, CDR2 ANQGSEA. CDR3 length: 13 amino acids. Treatment indicated: oral pan-JAK inhibitor, 5-10 mg twice daily. The receptor was derived from a human donor with alopecia areata. This specimen was CD4+ T cells sorted from blood, taken between weeks 47 and 50, from a patient treated with tofacitinib. The J gene is TRBJ1-1, the V gene TRBV29-1; possibly TRBD1 for D (5 bases). In DNA, the CDR3 is TGCAGCGTCTCGGGACTGATGAACACTGAAGCTTTCTTT. This translates into CSVSGLMNTEAFF. The whole variable domain, remainder taken from reference TRBV29-1 and TRBJ1-1, is SAVISQKPSRDICQRGTSLTIQCQVDSQVTMMFWYRQQPGQSLTLIATANQGSEATYESGFVIDKFPISRPNLTFSTLTVSNMSPEDSSIYLCSVSGLMNTEAFFGQGTRLTVV.